The 20 T cell receptor beta chains below come from one sample, sequenced in a study of blood T cell repertoires in COVID-19. Sequenced by immunoSEQ multiplex PCR; TCRdb stores in-frame clones only, minus some. The sample has fewer than 250,000 clones; about 85% are singletons. The sequencing sample was made of PBMCs or T cells enriched from blood (not recorded which). The source of these receptors is a man aged 25 to 45 who had recovered from COVID-19.

The CDR3 DNA reads TGTGCCAGCAGCTTACGAGGACAGGGATGGAACACCGGGGAGCTGTTTTTT. Residues: CASSLRGQGWNTGELFF. The rearrangement joins TRBV7-9 to TRBJ2-2; TRBD1 aligns across 8 bases. Germline CDR1 and CDR2: SEHNR and FQNEAQ (reference sequence). This CDR3 spans 17 amino acids. Unmatched junction bases numbered 6, after V lost 2 bases and J lost 1 base.

The chain carries TRBV7-2 and TRBJ2-5, with 7 positions matching TRBD1. V was clipped by 4 bases and J by 4 bases; unmatched bases: 6. The length of the CDR3 is 14 residues. Germline V CDR1 and CDR2: SGHTA, FQGNSA. The CDR3 nucleotides are TGTGCCAGCAGCTACCAGACAGGGTCAGAGACCCAGTACTTC. This sequence encodes CASSYQTGSETQYF. Supplemented by reference TRBV7-2 and TRBJ2-5, the full variable domain reads GAGVSQSPSNKVTEKGKDVELRCDPISGHTALYWYRQSLGQGLEFLIYFQGNSAPDKSGLPSDRFSAERTGGSVSTLTIQRTQQEDSAVYLCASSYQTGSETQYFGPGTRLLVL.

This clone was seen a single time. The gene calls are TRBV5-1 and TRBJ1-5; 7 positions match TRBD1. The CDR3 is made up of 15 amino acids. Germline assignment: CDR1 SGHRS and CDR2 YFSETQ. Trimming at V came to 0 bases and at J to 4 bases, leaving 4 bases not matched to a gene. Here the CDR3 DNA reads TGCGCCAGCAGCTTGGAGGCAGGGGGAAATCAGCCCCAGCATTTT. Residues: CASSLEAGGNQPQHF.

The V and J genes are TRBV7-2 and TRBJ1-3, with TRBD1 matching over 8 bases. This CDR3 contains 14 residues. V was pared by 5 bases and J by 3 bases, with 3 bases of the junction left unmatched. Germline assignment: CDR1 SGHTA and CDR2 FQGNSA. The CDR3 spells CASSPQGVGNTIYF. CDR3 nucleotide sequence: TGTGCCAGCAGCCCACAGGGGGTTGGAAACACCATATATTTT.

This clone was seen just once. CDR3 protein: CASSQAGGQVLNSPLHF. The CDR3, as DNA: TGTGCCAGCAGCCAAGCCGGGGGACAGGTACTAAATTCACCCCTCCACTTT. The chain has TRBV3-1 (or the pseudogene TRBV3-2) and TRBJ1-6; 8 positions agree with TRBD1. The V segment lost 1 base and the J segment 7 bases; nucleotides outside the gene matches: 9. Germline loops: CDR1 LGHDT, CDR2 YNNKEL (reference sequence). The length of the CDR3 is 17 residues.

This chain joins TRBV30 and TRBJ1-4, with 10 bases matching TRBD1. V gave up 5 bases and J gave up 7 bases; unmatched junction bases: 16. The germline V gene has CDR1 GTSNPN and CDR2 SVGIG (reference sequence). This CDR3 has 17 amino acids. The CDR3 region has the DNA TGTGCCTGGGAGTCGGGGACAGGGGCGCCGGCGGGTGAAAAACTGTTTTTT. It encodes CAWESGTGAPAGEKLFF. The whole variable domain, filled in from reference TRBV30 and TRBJ1-4, reads SQTIHQWPATLVQPVGSPLSLECTVEGTSNPNLYWYRQAAGRGLQLLFYSVGIGQISSEVPQNLSASRPQDRQFILSSKKLLLSDSGFYLCAWESGTGAPAGEKLFFGSGTQLSVL.

The chain joins TRBV18 to TRBJ2-3; the D gene is possibly TRBD1 (5 bases). This CDR3 comprises 13 residues. CDR1 is KGHSH, CDR2 LQKENI, per germline. V was cut by 3 bases and J by 6 bases, with 10 bases left in between. CDR3 protein: CASSPRQGDTQYF. The DNA of the CDR3 is TGTGCCAGCTCACCGAGGCAGGGCGATACGCAGTATTTT.

This clone was observed a single time. This chain uses TRBV15 with TRBJ2-7; a weak D match, TRBD1 (6 bases). The CDR3 runs 16 residues. Per germline, CDR1 LNHNV and CDR2 YYDKDF (reference sequence). Trimming left V 0 bases short and J 4 bases short, with 16 bases between. CDR3 region: CATSREPPQGKYEQYF. CDR3 nucleotide sequence: TGTGCCACCAGCAGAGAGCCCCCACAGGGAAAATACGAGCAGTACTTC.

CDR3 nucleotides: TGTGCCAGCAGTTATACGGAGGGGATCTACAATGAGCAGTTCTTC. This translates into CASSYTEGIYNEQFF. The rearrangement uses TRBV6-5 and TRBJ2-1, with D possibly matching TRBD2 (6 bases). Germline values: CDR1 MNHEY, CDR2 SVGAGI. This CDR3 comprises 15 residues. Trimming pared 3 bases from V and 3 bases from J, leaving 12 bases between.

V gene TRBV7-8 combines with J gene TRBJ2-1; TRBD1 matches 7 bases. The V segment lost 11 bases and the J segment 4 bases; nucleotides outside the gene matches: 8. The CDR3 sequence is 13 residues long. CDR1 is SGHVS and CDR2 is FQNEAQ in the germline V gene. The CDR3 region is CACTGTVYNEQFF. In DNA form, the CDR3 reads TGTGCCTGCACCGGGACAGTGTACAATGAGCAGTTCTTC. Looking up the rest from reference TRBV7-8 and TRBJ2-1 gives the full variable domain: GAGVSQSPRYKVAKRGQDVALRCDPISGHVSLFWYQQALGQGPEFLTYFQNEAQLDKSGLPSDRFFAERPEGSVSTLKIQRTQQEDSAVYLCACTGTVYNEQFFGPGTRLTVL.

This clone has a count of ten or more. The chain combines TRBV2 with TRBJ1-2; the D is unclear. The CDR3 contains 13 residues. Per germline, CDR1 SNHLY and CDR2 FYNNEI. V gave up 7 bases and J gave up 7 bases, with 16 bases separating them. CDR3 region: CASILGLLGGYTF. The CDR3 DNA is TGTGCCAGCATTCTCGGACTGCTCGGTGGCTACACCTTC.

The rearrangement uses TRBV6-6 and TRBJ1-5; TRBD1 might be the D (5 bases). The germline V gene has CDR1 MNHNY and CDR2 SVGAGI (reference sequence). There are 16 residues in the CDR3. V was clipped by 5 bases and J by 7 bases, with 21 bases between them. The CDR3: CASSNSIGGEGQPQHF. CDR3 DNA sequence: TGTGCCAGCAGTAATTCGATCGGAGGGGAAGGGCAGCCCCAGCATTTT.

Details on this clone: The sample contains more than one DNA sequence encoding this CDR3. V usage is TRBV6-5 and J usage is TRBJ1-2; tentatively, D is TRBD1 (5 bases). CDR3 length equals 11 residues. V dropped 2 bases and J dropped 7 bases, with 5 bases sitting between them. Looked up from germline, CDR1 is MNHEY and CDR2 is SVGAGI. As DNA, the CDR3 is TGTGCCAGCAGTTACAGGGGTGGCTACACCTTC. Protein product: CASSYRGGYTF.

V gene TRBV10-3 combines with J gene TRBJ2-1, with TRBD2 matching 8 bases. After removal of 5 bases from V and 9 bases from J, the junction contained 3 bases not matched to a gene. The CDR3 consists of 12 residues. Germline CDR1 and CDR2: ENHRY and SYGVKD. CDR3 sequence: CAISPLAGEQFF. For the CDR3, the DNA is TGTGCCATCAGTCCCCTAGCGGGTGAGCAGTTCTTC.

This sequence joins TRBV7-9 and TRBJ2-7; possible D gene TRBD1, 6 bases. This CDR3 is built from 16 residues. Germline CDR1 is SEHNR and CDR2 is FQNEAQ (reference sequence). The V gene lost 1 base and the J gene lost 2 bases, with 15 bases spanning the gap. CDR3: CASSLGASRGTYEQYF. In nucleotides, the CDR3 is TGTGCCAGCAGCTTAGGTGCTTCCAGGGGAACCTACGAGCAGTACTTC.

The chain joins TRBV15 to TRBJ2-7; the D gene is possibly TRBD1 (5 bases). V shed 0 bases and J shed 0 bases, with 15 bases lying between them. The length of the CDR3 is 17 residues. Germline CDR1 and CDR2: LNHNV and YYDKDF (reference sequence). Here the CDR3 DNA reads TGTGCCACCAGCAGAGATCACTCAGGGTCTGTCTCCTACGAGCAGTACTTC. The encoded protein is CATSRDHSGSVSYEQYF.

V is TRBV28 and J is TRBJ1-5, with 7 bases aligning to TRBD1. Germline V gene lookup returns CDR1 MDHEN and CDR2 SYDVKM. The CDR3 spans 16 residues. With 2 bases clipped from V and 2 bases from J, the junction kept 6 bases outside the gene matches. CDR3 sequence (DNA): TGTGCCAGCAGTTTACGACAGGGCACGGGCAATCAGCCCCAGCATTTT. As protein: CASSLRQGTGNQPQHF.

In its sample, this clone was seen once. The chain is built from TRBV11-2 and TRBJ2-7, with D perhaps matching TRBD2 (5 bases). Germline V lookup: CDR1 SGHAT, CDR2 FQNNGV. V dropped 1 base and J dropped 0 bases, with 10 bases sitting between them. The CDR3 runs to 15 residues. CDR3 in DNA: TGTGCCAGCAGCTTAGTCACTGGGAGCTCCTACGAGCAGTACTTC. It encodes CASSLVTGSSYEQYF.

The rearrangement uses TRBV6-5 and TRBJ2-5; 8 bases are a match to TRBD2. The CDR3 runs to 15 residues. With V trimmed by 7 bases and J by 6 bases, 13 bases remained unmatched. Germline-derived CDR1 and CDR2 are MNHEY and SVGAGI. This CDR3 reads CASITLWSGSKTQYF. The CDR3 coding sequence is TGTGCCAGCATCACGTTATGGAGCGGGAGTAAGACCCAGTACTTC.

The chain links TRBV3-1 (or the pseudogene TRBV3-2) to TRBJ2-7; a weak D match, TRBD1 (5 bases). The ends were cut back, 1 base at V and 7 bases at J, with 17 bases in the middle. The CDR3 contains 15 residues. Looked up from germline, CDR1 is LGHDT and CDR2 is YNNKEL (reference sequence). CDR3 bases: TGTGCCAGCAGCCAAGCCCAAGCCGGGTCAGGGGAGCAGTACTTC. Protein product: CASSQAQAGSGEQYF.